These 13 T cell receptor beta chains originate from one sample sequenced in a study of chemoradiotherapy in HPV16-positive cancers. Produced via immunoSEQ multiplex PCR; TCRdb's table is partial and in-frame only. This sample carries roughly 23,000 clones, approximately 90% of them seen once, and the ten largest clones take over 5.5%. The sequences come from blood, collected from a patient who underwent chemoradiotherapy. The receptors were sampled from a human donor with HPV-associated anogenital cancer.

The chain has TRBV7-8 and TRBJ1-6; a weak D match, TRBD1 (5 bases). The CDR3 has 14 amino acids. The germline V and J ends were trimmed by 5 bases and 8 bases, with 13 bases remaining between them. Germline lookup yields CDR1 SGHVS and CDR2 FQNEAQ. The CDR3 DNA sequence: TGTGCCAGCAGCCTAACCTTAGGGGATTCACCCCTCCACTTT. It translates to CASSLTLGDSPLHF.

The chain joins TRBV5-1 to TRBJ2-5, with TRBD2 identical over 8 bases. Losses at the gene ends were 4 bases for V and 7 bases for J; bases not matched to a gene: 12. Germline V lookup: CDR1 SGHRS, CDR2 YFSETQ. The CDR3 sequence is 15 residues long. CDR3 sequence (DNA): TGCGCCAGCAGCACCGGGGGGGGGCGCGAGGGGACCCAGTACTTC. Translation: CASSTGGGREGTQYF.

The V call is TRBV7-9, the J call TRBJ2-2, with 11 bases that match TRBD1. The CDR3 runs to 16 residues. CDR1 is SEHNR, CDR2 FQNEAQ, per germline (reference sequence). V gave up 7 bases and J gave up 1 base; unmatched junction bases: 5. The CDR3 bases are TGTGCCAGCACCTCCGGGACAGGGGGGAACACCGGGGAGCTGTTTTTT. It specifies CASTSGTGGNTGELFF.

The V and J genes are TRBV5-6 and TRBJ2-3; 9 bases align to TRBD1. V dropped 4 bases and J dropped 1; count of bases not matched to a gene: 7. Per the germline V gene, CDR1 is SGHDT and CDR2 is YYEEEE. The CDR3 runs 16 residues. The CDR3 here is CASSQDRGYGTDTQYF. The CDR3 DNA reads as TGTGCCAGCAGCCAGGACAGGGGATACGGCACAGATACGCAGTATTTT.

The genes are TRBV6-5 and TRBJ1-3; no reliable D call. Looked up from germline, CDR1 is MNHEY and CDR2 is SVGAGI. With 2 bases removed from V and 4 bases from J, the gap between germline ends came to 9 bases. The CDR3 totals 14 residues. This CDR3 is CASSYASAGNTIYF. The DNA of the CDR3 is TGTGCCAGCAGTTACGCGTCAGCCGGAAACACCATATATTTT.

The chain recombines TRBV6-5 with TRBJ2-4; 7 positions match TRBD1. V lost 7 bases, J lost 5 bases, and 5 bases stayed unmatched. Germline lookup yields CDR1 MNHEY and CDR2 SVGAGI. The CDR3 length is 13 residues. CDR3 nucleotide sequence: TGTGCCAGCACTACAGGGGACCAAAACATTCAGTACTTC. Amino acid sequence: CASTTGDQNIQYF.

This chain connects TRBV6-1 to TRBJ2-7; 9 positions agree with TRBD2. This CDR3 region has 14 residues. Per germline, CDR1 MNHNS and CDR2 SASEGT. The V segment lost 4 bases and the J segment 4 bases; nucleotides outside the gene matches: 5. Here the CDR3 reads CASSVASGAYEQYV. For the CDR3, the DNA is TGTGCCAGCAGTGTAGCTAGCGGGGCATACGAGCAGTACGTC.

This clone showed up just once. This chain links TRBV12-5 with TRBJ1-6, with D possibly TRBD1 on 5 matching bases. Trimming cost V 7 bases and J 6 bases, with 10 bases left between them. CDR3 size: 13 residues. In germline, CDR1 is LGHNT, CDR2 FRNRAP. The CDR3 region has the DNA TGTGCTAGTGCAATGGGGGGTAATTCACCCCTCCACTTT. Its protein is CASAMGGNSPLHF.

As DNA, the CDR3 is TGCAGCGTTGACAGTAGCGGGGGGGGAAATGAGCAGTTCTTC. It encodes CSVDSSGGGNEQFF. The J gene is TRBJ2-1, the V gene TRBV29-1, with 11 bases matching TRBD2. J gave up 7 bases and V 3 bases, and 5 bases lay outside the gene matches. Germline loops: CDR1 SQVTM, CDR2 ANQGSEA. CDR3 length equals 14 residues.

This clone was counted a few times. The chain links TRBV30 to TRBJ1-2; tentatively, D is TRBD1 (6 bases). The V gene lost 2 bases and the J gene lost 8 bases, with 18 bases spanning the gap. The germline CDR1 and CDR2 sequences are GTSNPN and SVGIG (reference sequence). CDR3 size: 14 residues. CDR3 DNA: TGTGCCTGGAGTAAAGTCGGCAGGGGATCCGGCTACACCTTC. It is translated as CAWSKVGRGSGYTF.

In this sample, this clone turned up a few times. The chain recombines TRBV5-1 with TRBJ2-5, with D hard to call. The CDR3 is 16 residues long. Trimming took off 4 bases at V and 0 bases at J, with 16 bases between the two ends. CDR1 and CDR2 from the germline V gene are SGHRS and YFSETQ. CDR3 nucleotide sequence: TGCGCCAGCAGCCTCTGGGCAACGAAAAACCAAGAGACCCAGTACTTC. Its protein product is CASSLWATKNQETQYF.

The chain couples TRBV4-1 to TRBJ1-2, with TRBD1 as a possible D gene (6 bases). The CDR3 has 17 amino acids. Per germline, CDR1 MGHRA and CDR2 YSYEKL. The V end was cut by 2 bases, the J end by 0 bases, with 16 bases between. The CDR3 nucleotides are TGCGCCAGCAGCCAAAGATTAGGACAGAGATCTAACTATGGCTACACCTTC. Translating it yields CASSQRLGQRSNYGYTF.

The chain has TRBV27 and TRBJ1-2; 9 nucleotides line up with TRBD1. Germline V lookup: CDR1 MNHEY, CDR2 SMNVEV (reference sequence). The V gene end was trimmed by 5 bases and the J gene end by 4 bases; junction bases not matched to a gene: 2. The CDR3 covers 13 residues. Written as DNA, the CDR3 is TGTGCCAGCAGTCTGGGACAGGGCTATGGCTACACCTTC. Amino acids: CASSLGQGYGYTF.